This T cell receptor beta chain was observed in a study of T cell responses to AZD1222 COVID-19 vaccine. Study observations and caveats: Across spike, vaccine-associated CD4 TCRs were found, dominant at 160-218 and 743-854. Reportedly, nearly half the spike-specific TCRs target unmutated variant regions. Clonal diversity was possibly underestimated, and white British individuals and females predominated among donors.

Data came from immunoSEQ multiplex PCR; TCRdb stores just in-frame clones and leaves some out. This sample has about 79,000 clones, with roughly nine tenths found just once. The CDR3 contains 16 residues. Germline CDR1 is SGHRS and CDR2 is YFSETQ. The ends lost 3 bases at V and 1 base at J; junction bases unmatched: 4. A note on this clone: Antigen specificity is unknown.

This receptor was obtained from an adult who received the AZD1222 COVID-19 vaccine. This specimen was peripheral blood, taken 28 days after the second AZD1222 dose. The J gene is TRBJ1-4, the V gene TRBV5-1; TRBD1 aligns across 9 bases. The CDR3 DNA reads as TGCGCCAGCAGCTGGGGACAGGGTATAACTAATGAAAAACTGTTTTTT. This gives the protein CASSWGQGITNEKLFF.